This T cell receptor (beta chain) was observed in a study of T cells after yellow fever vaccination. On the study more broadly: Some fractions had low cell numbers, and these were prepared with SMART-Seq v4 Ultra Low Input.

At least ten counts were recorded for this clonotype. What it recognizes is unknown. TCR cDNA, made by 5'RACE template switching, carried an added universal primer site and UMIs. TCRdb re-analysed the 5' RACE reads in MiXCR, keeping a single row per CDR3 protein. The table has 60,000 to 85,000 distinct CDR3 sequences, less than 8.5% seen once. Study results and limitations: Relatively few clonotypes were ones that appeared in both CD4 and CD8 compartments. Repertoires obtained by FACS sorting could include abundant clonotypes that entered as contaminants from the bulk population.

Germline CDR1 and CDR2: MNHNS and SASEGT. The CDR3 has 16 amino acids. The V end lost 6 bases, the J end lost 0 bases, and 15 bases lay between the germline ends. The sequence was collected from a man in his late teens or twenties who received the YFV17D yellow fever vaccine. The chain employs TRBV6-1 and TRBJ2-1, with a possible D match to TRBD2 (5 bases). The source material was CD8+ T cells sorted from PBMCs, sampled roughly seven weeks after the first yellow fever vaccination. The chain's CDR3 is CASRWGERSSYNEQFF. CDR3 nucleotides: TGTGCCAGCAGATGGGGAGAACGGAGCTCCTACAATGAGCAGTTCTTC.